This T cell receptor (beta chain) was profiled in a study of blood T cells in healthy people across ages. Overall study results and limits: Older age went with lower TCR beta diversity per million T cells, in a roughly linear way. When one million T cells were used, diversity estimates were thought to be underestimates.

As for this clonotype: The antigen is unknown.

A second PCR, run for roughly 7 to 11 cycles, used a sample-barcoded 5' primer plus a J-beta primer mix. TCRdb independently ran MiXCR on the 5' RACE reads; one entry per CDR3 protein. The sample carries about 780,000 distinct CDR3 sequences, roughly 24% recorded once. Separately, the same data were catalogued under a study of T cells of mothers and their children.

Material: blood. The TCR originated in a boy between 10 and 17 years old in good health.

The CDR3 bases are TGTGCCTGGAGTGTAACGGCAGCACTCTCCTACAATGAGCAGTTCTTC. Translation gives CAWSVTAALSYNEQFF. V and J are TRBV30 and TRBJ2-1, with D unclear. V dropped 0 bases and J dropped 0 bases, with 12 bases sitting between them. The V gene's germline CDR1 is GTSNPN and CDR2 SVGIG (reference sequence). The CDR3 runs 16 residues.